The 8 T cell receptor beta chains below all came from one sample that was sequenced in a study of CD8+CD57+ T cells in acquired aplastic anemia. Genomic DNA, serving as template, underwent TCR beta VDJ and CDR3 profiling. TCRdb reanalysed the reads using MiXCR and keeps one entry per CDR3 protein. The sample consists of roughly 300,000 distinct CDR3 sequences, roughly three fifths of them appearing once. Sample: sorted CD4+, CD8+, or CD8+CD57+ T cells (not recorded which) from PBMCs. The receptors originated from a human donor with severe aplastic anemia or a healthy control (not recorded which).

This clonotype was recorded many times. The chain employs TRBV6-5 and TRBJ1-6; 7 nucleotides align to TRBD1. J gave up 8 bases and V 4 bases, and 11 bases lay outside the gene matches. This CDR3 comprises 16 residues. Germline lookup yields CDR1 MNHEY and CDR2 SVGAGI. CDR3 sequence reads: CASSSNRGLNHSPLHF. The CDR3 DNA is TGTGCCAGCAGTTCTAACAGGGGCCTGAACCATTCACCCCTCCACTTT.

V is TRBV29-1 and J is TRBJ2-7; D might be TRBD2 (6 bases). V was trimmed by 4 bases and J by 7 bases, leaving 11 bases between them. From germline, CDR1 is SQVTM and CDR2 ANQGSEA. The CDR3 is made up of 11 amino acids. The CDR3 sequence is CSVGGVEEQYF. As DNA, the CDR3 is TGCAGCGTTGGGGGGGTCGAGGAGCAGTACTTC.

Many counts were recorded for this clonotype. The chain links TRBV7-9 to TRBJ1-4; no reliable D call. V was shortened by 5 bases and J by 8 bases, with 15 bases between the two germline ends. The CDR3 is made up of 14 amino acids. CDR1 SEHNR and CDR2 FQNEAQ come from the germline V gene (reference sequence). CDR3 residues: CASSTPGSPEKLFF. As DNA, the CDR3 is TGTGCCAGCAGCACTCCTGGTTCCCCCGAAAAACTGTTTTTT.

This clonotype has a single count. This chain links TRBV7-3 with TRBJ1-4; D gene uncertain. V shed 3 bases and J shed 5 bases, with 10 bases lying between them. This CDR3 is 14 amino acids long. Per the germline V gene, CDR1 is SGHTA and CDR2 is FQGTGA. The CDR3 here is CASSLGEPNEKLFF. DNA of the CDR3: TGTGCCAGCAGCTTGGGTGAGCCGAATGAAAAACTGTTTTTT.

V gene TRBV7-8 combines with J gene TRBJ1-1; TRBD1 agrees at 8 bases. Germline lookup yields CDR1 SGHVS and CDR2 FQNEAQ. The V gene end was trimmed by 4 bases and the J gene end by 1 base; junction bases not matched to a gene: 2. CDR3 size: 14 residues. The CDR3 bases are TGTGCCAGCAGCTGGGACAGGAAGAACACTGAAGCTTTCTTT. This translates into CASSWDRKNTEAFF.

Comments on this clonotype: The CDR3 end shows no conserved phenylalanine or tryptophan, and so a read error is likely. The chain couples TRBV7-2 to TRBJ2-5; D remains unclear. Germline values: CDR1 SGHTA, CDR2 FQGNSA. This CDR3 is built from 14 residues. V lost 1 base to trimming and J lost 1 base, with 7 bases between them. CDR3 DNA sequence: TGTGCCAGCAGCTTAGGCCCTCTCCAAGAGACCCAGTACTCC. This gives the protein CASSLGPLQETQYS.

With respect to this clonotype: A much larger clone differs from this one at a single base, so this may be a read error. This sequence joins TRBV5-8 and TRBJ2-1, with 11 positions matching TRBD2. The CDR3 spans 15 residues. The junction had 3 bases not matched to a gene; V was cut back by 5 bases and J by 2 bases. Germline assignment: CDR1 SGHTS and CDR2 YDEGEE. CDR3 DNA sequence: TGTGCCAGCAGTCATAGCGGGGGGGCCTACAATGAGCAGTTCTTC. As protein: CASSHSGGAYNEQFF. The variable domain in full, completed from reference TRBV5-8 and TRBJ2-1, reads EAGVTQSPTHLIKTRGQQATLRCSPISGHTSVYWYQQALGLGLQFLLWYDEGEERNRGNFPPRFSGRQFPNYSSELNVNALELEDSALYLCASSHSGGAYNEQFFGPGTRLTVL.

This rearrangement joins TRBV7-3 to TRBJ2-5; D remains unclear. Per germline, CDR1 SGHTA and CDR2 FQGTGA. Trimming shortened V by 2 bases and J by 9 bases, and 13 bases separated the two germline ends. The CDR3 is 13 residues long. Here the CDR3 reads CASSLDGNQPQYF. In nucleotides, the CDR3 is TGTGCCAGCAGCTTAGATGGGAATCAGCCCCAGTACTTC.